The 5 T cell receptor beta chains below were found in one sample sequenced in a study of cytomegalovirus exposure and HLA in healthy donors. PCR involved 60 Vbeta and 13 Jbeta primers. Data came from immunoSEQ multiplex PCR; TCRdb stores just in-frame clones and leaves some out. The table has about 160,000 clones, 75% to 85% seen once. The sequencing sample was made of PBMCs. The source is a man younger than 45 in good health and CMV-seronegative.

V is TRBV7-8 and J is TRBJ2-7; D call uncertain. V dropped 6 bases and J dropped 3 bases, with 18 bases sitting between them. CDR1 and CDR2 (germline): SGHVS, FQNEAQ. CDR3 length: 15 amino acids. The CDR3 region has the DNA TGTGCCAGCAGTCTCGTCAGTGGGCAGGTCTACGAGCAGTACTTC. As protein: CASSLVSGQVYEQYF.

The chain uses TRBV28 and TRBJ2-7, with TRBD1 identical over 9 bases. Trimming removed 6 bases from V and 1 base from J; junction bases left unmatched: 4. The CDR3 spans 14 residues. CDR1 is MDHEN, CDR2 SYDVKM, per germline. This CDR3 is CASRRQGGSYEQYF. The CDR3 DNA sequence: TGTGCCAGCAGGCGACAGGGGGGGTCCTACGAGCAGTACTTC.

V is TRBV11-3 and J is TRBJ2-6, with a weak D call TRBD2 (6 bases). The V and J ends lost 1 base and 2 bases respectively, with 9 bases between them. The CDR3 spans 16 residues. Looked up from germline, CDR1 is SGHNT and CDR2 is YENEEA. CDR3 sequence (DNA): TGTGCCAGCAGCTTAGGTGGGGGGACTGGGGCCAACGTCCTGACTTTC. Translation gives CASSLGGGTGANVLTF. Full variable domain (remainder filled in from reference TRBV11-3 and TRBJ2-6): EAGVVQSPRYKIIEKKQPVAFWCNPISGHNTLYWYLQNLGQGPELLIRYENEEAVDDSQLPKDRFSAERLKGVDSTLKIQPAELGDSAVYLCASSLGGGTGANVLTFGAGSRLTVL.

This chain connects TRBV19 to TRBJ1-4, with a tentative D call TRBD1 (5 bases). The CDR3 is 16 amino acids. Germline assignment: CDR1 LNHDA and CDR2 SQIVND (reference sequence). The V end was cut by 0 bases, the J end by 8 bases, with 16 bases between. The CDR3 reads CASSIESQAYREKLFF. The CDR3, as DNA: TGTGCCAGTAGTATAGAATCACAGGCGTACCGGGAAAAACTGTTTTTT.

The rearrangement joins TRBV28 to TRBJ2-7, with 9 bases lining up with TRBD2. J gave up 2 bases and V 2 bases, and 7 bases lay outside the gene matches. The CDR3 extends over 16 amino acids. The V gene's germline CDR1 is MDHEN and CDR2 SYDVKM. CDR3 bases: TGTGCCAGCAGTTTAGGTCCTAGCGGGGCCGCCTACGAGCAGTACTTC. This translates into CASSLGPSGAAYEQYF.